These 17 T cell receptor beta chains came from one sample sequenced in a study of beta chain features in type 1 diabetes. Broader study findings: Significant though moderate, a shortening of TCRB CDR3s appeared in all four CD4+ subsets of Type 1 diabetes patients.

Of the isolated RNA, all was reverse transcribed, and so the sequenced material was expressed TCRB transcripts. Method: immunoSEQ multiplex PCR; TCRdb's copy keeps in-frame clones and lacks some. In the table there are over 650,000 clones, around an eighth of which are singletons. Their cognate antigens are unknown. Sequenced sample: naive CD4+ T cells from blood. The receptor source for this set is a man younger than 30 with type 1 diabetes.

The chain has TRBV18 and TRBJ2-7; D gene ambiguous. Trimming removed 6 bases from V and 1 base from J, with 10 bases in between. The CDR3 sequence is 13 residues long. Germline values: CDR1 KGHSH, CDR2 LQKENI. The CDR3 reads CASSPQPSYEQYF. DNA for the CDR3: TGTGCCAGCTCCCCGCAACCGTCCTACGAGCAGTACTTC. Complete variable domain (other parts from reference TRBV18 and TRBJ2-7): NAGVMQNPRHLVRRRGQEARLRCSPMKGHSHVYWYRQLPEEGLKFMVYLQKENIIDESGMPKERFSAEFPKEGPSILRIQQVVRGDSAAYFCASSPQPSYEQYFGPGTRLTVT.

This chain uses TRBV29-1 with TRBJ1-1; a weak D match, TRBD1 (5 bases). The length of the CDR3 is 16 residues. The germline CDR1 and CDR2 sequences are SQVTM and ANQGSEA. Trimming took 1 base from V and 0 from J, leaving 15 bases between them. CDR3 protein: CSVEVQAIQLNTEAFF. The CDR3 region has the DNA TGCAGCGTTGAAGTACAGGCTATACAGTTGAACACTGAAGCTTTCTTT.

The chain combines TRBV9 with TRBJ2-5, with D unclear. The CDR3 loop spans 14 amino acids. V lost 0 bases to trimming and J lost 1 base, with 7 bases between them. In germline, CDR1 is SGDLS, CDR2 YYNGEE. Written as DNA, the CDR3 is TGTGCCAGCAGCGTAGATGCAGGCCAAGAGACCCAGTACTTC. Residues: CASSVDAGQETQYF.

This clone was seen a few times. This chain uses TRBV7-2 with TRBJ2-2; 7 bases line up with TRBD1. The CDR3 is made up of 17 amino acids. Unmatched junction bases numbered 16, after V lost 5 bases and J lost 7 bases. Germline V lookup: CDR1 SGHTA, CDR2 FQGNSA. The CDR3 is CASSLTGVGGVVGELFF. The CDR3, as DNA: TGTGCCAGCAGCCTCACAGGGGTAGGAGGAGTTGTCGGGGAGCTGTTTTTT.

The gene calls are TRBV7-2 and TRBJ2-7; a weak D match, TRBD2 (6 bases). CDR3 length: 15 residues. Per germline, CDR1 SGHTA and CDR2 FQGNSA. V lost 5 bases to trimming and J lost 3 bases, with 17 bases between them. CDR3 in amino acids: CASSPDGGLVYEQYF. The CDR3 nucleotides are TGTGCCAGCAGCCCGGACGGGGGTCTAGTCTACGAGCAGTACTTC.

There are a few counts of this clone. The chain has TRBV4-2 and TRBJ2-1; TRBD1 agrees at 7 bases. Germline V lookup: CDR1 LGHNA, CDR2 YNFKEQ. The trim removed 5 bases at V and 0 bases at J, leaving 4 bases unmatched. CDR3 length equals 15 residues. The CDR3 loop is CASSLRDSSYNEQFF. The CDR3 DNA is TGTGCCAGCAGCTTAAGGGACAGCTCCTACAATGAGCAGTTCTTC.

This clone occurred a few times. V is TRBV27 and J is TRBJ1-6; possible D gene TRBD1, 6 bases. V shed 4 bases and J shed 10 bases, with 17 bases lying between them. The CDR3 spans 15 residues. The germline gives CDR1 MNHEY, CDR2 SMNVEV (reference sequence). The CDR3 DNA sequence: TGTGCCAGCAGTTCAATACAGGGTCCCCGATCACCCCTCCACTTT. Translating it yields CASSSIQGPRSPLHF.

This clone was counted only a few times. The chain uses TRBV9 and TRBJ1-1; possibly TRBD1 for D (5 bases). The CDR3 consists of 14 residues. Trimming took off 0 bases at V and 1 base at J, with 7 bases between the two ends. Germline CDR1 is SGDLS and CDR2 is YYNGEE. The CDR3 here is CASSVGGANTEAFF. The CDR3 coding sequence is TGTGCCAGCAGCGTAGGGGGCGCGAACACTGAAGCTTTCTTT. Full variable domain (remainder filled in from reference TRBV9 and TRBJ1-1): DSGVTQTPKHLITATGQRVTLRCSPRSGDLSVYWYQQSLDQGLQFLIQYYNGEERAKGNILERFSAQQFPDLHSELNLSSLELGDSALYFCASSVGGANTEAFFGQGTRLTVV.

The rearrangement joins TRBV4-3 to TRBJ2-2; D may be TRBD2 (5 bases). Per germline, CDR1 LGHNA and CDR2 YSLEER. Trimming left V 0 bases short and J 13 bases short, with 21 bases between. The CDR3 length is 16 residues. In nucleotides, the CDR3 is TGCGCCAGCAGCCAAGATGCGGGCAGTTCGATGGATGGGCTGTTTTTT. It encodes CASSQDAGSSMDGLFF.

This clone was seen only a few times. The chain combines TRBV18 with TRBJ2-3; D remains ambiguous. This CDR3 region has 16 residues. Per germline, CDR1 KGHSH and CDR2 LQKENI. Trimming took 1 base from V and 0 from J, leaving 11 bases between them. The CDR3 region is CASSPRRAASTDTQYF. CDR3 bases: TGTGCCAGCTCACCACGAAGGGCGGCTAGCACAGATACGCAGTATTTT.

This clone was recorded a few times. The rearrangement joins TRBV5-1 to TRBJ2-7, with TRBD2 matching over 14 bases. The CDR3 has 17 amino acids. V gave up 4 bases and J gave up 4 bases; unmatched junction bases: 10. CDR1 and CDR2 (germline): SGHRS, YFSETQ. The DNA for the CDR3 is TGCGCCAGCAGCCAACTGGGGACTAGCGGGAGAAAGTACGAGCAGTACTTC. Protein: CASSQLGTSGRKYEQYF.

This clone appeared a few times. The chain employs TRBV10-3 and TRBJ2-1, with a possible D match to TRBD1 (6 bases). From germline, CDR1 is ENHRY and CDR2 SYGVKD. Trimming pared 5 bases from V and 2 bases from J, leaving 19 bases between. The CDR3 covers 17 residues. The CDR3, as DNA: TGTGCCATCAGTTCGAGATCGGCAGGGGCCCCCTACAATGAGCAGTTCTTC. The encoded protein is CAISSRSAGAPYNEQFF.

This clone has a handful of counts. This sequence joins TRBV5-1 and TRBJ2-7; D could derive from TRBD1 or TRBD2 (5 bases each). The CDR3 consists of 13 residues. Germline lookup yields CDR1 SGHRS and CDR2 YFSETQ. The ends were cut back, 4 bases at V and 4 bases at J, with 12 bases in the middle. CDR3 coding DNA: TGCGCCAGCAGCCCGGAGGACACTTACGAGCAGTACTTC. Residues: CASSPEDTYEQYF.

The chain is built from TRBV30 and TRBJ2-5; D could derive from TRBD1 or TRBD2 (6 bases each). Trimming stripped 0 bases from V and 5 bases from J, with 22 bases between. Germline lookup yields CDR1 GTSNPN and CDR2 SVGIG (reference sequence). This CDR3 contains 17 residues. CDR3 amino acids: CAWSVQRDWGTGETQYF. CDR3 coding DNA: TGTGCCTGGAGTGTACAAAGGGACTGGGGAACAGGGGAGACCCAGTACTTC.

The chain combines TRBV7-2 with TRBJ1-5; D is unclear. Trimming shortened V by 1 base and J by 7 bases, and 8 bases separated the two germline ends. CDR3 length: 13 amino acids. CDR1 and CDR2 from the germline V gene are SGHTA and FQGNSA. In DNA form, the CDR3 reads TGTGCCAGCAGCTTAGGGGCCCACCAGCCCCAGCATTTT. It is translated as CASSLGAHQPQHF.

This clone was seen more than once but under ten times. The chain employs TRBV6-5 and TRBJ2-5; D call uncertain. The germline V gene encodes CDR1 MNHEY and CDR2 SVGAGI. V lost 4 bases to trimming and J lost 2 bases, with 8 bases between them. The CDR3 length is 13 residues. The CDR3 DNA reads TGTGCCAGCAGTTTAAATCTACAAGAGACCCAGTACTTC. As protein: CASSLNLQETQYF.

For this clone: The same CDR3 can be traced to other DNA sequences in this sample. This chain links TRBV9 with TRBJ2-6; D remains ambiguous. This CDR3 contains 15 residues. Deletions cut 0 bases from V and 0 bases from J, with 4 bases between. Per the germline V gene, CDR1 is SGDLS and CDR2 is YYNGEE. The chain's CDR3 is CASSVAGSGANVLTF. CDR3 DNA sequence: TGTGCCAGCAGCGTAGCGGGCTCTGGGGCCAACGTCCTGACTTTC.